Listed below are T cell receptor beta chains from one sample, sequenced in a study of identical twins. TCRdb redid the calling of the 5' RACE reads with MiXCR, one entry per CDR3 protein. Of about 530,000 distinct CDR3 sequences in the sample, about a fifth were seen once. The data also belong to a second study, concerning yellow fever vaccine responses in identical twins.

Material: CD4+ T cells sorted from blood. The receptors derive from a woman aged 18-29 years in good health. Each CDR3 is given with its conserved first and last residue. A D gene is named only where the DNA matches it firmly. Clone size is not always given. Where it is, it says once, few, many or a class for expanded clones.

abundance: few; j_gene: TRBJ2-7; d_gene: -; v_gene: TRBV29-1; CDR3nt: TGCAGCGTTGAAGGAGCGAACTACGAGCAGTACTTC; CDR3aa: CSVEGANYEQYF
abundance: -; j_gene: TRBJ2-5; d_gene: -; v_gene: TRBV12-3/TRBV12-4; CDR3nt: TGTGCCAGCAGGGGACGGGCAGGGGAGACCCAGTACTTC; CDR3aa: CASRGRAGETQYF
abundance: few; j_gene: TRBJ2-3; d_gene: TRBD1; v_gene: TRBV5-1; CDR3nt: TGCGCCAGCAGCTACGGGGACAGGGGAGAAAGGGGCACAGATACGCAGTATTTT; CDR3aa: CASSYGDRGERGTDTQYF
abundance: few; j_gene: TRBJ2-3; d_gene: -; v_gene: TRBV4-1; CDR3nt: TGCGCCAGCAGCCAACCAACTAGGGACGGGGATACGCAGTATTTT; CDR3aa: CASSQPTRDGDTQYF
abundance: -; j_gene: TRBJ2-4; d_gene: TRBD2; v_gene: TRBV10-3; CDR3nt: TGTGCCATCAGTGACCCCATAGCGGGGGAGGACATTCAGTACTTC; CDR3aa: CAISDPIAGEDIQYF
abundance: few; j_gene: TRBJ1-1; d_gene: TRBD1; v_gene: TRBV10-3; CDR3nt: TGTGCCATCAGTGAGCCTGGGACAGGGGGGATGAACACTGAAGCTTTCTTT; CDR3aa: CAISEPGTGGMNTEAFF
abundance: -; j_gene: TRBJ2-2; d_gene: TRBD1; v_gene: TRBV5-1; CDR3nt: TGCGCCAGCAGCTTGGCGACAGGGAACGCGAACACCGGGGAGCTGTTTTTT; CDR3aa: CASSLATGNANTGELFF
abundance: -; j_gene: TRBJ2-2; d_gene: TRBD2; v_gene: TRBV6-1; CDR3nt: TGTGCCAGCGGGATAGCGGGAGCTGGCACCGGGGAGCTGTTTTTT; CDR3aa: CASGIAGAGTGELFF
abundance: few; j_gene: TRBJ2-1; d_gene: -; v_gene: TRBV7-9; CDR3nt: TGTGCCAGCAGCTTGGGCCCTGCGCAGTTCTTC; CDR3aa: CASSLGPAQFF
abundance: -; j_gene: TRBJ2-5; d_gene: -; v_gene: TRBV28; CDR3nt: TGTGCCAGCATCACGGGAGTAGCGAAAGAGACCCAGTACTTC; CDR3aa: CASITGVAKETQYF
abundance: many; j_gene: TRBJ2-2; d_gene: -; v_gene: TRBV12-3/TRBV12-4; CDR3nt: TGTGCCAGCAGTTCTCAGGTTTCCACCGGGGAGCTGTTTTTT; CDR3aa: CASSSQVSTGELFF
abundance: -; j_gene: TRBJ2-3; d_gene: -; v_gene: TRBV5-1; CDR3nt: TGCGCCAGCAGCCCCCTGGCACCCATTAACACAGATACGCAGTATTTT; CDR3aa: CASSPLAPINTDTQYF
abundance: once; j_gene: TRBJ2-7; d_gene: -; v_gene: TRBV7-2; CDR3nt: TGTGCCAGCAGCTTAGCGGCGTCCCTAGCGTACGAGCAGTACTTC; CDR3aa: CASSLAASLAYEQYF
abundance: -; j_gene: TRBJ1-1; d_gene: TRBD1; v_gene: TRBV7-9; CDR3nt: TGTGCCAGCAGCTTTGGACAGGGGGCAGCTGAAGCTTTCTTT; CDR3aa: CASSFGQGAAEAFF
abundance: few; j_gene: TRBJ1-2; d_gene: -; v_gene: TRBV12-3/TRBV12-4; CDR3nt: TGTGCCAGCAGCCACCGGACAGCAGCTAACTATGGCTACACCTTC; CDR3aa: CASSHRTAANYGYTF
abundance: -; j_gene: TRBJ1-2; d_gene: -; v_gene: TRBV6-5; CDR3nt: TGTGCCAGCAGCCATAACAACTATGGCTACACCTTC; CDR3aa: CASSHNNYGYTF
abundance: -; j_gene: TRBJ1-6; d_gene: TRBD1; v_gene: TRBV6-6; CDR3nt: TGTGCCAGCAGGGACAGGATGGTGTCACCCCTCCACTTT; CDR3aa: CASRDRMVSPLHF
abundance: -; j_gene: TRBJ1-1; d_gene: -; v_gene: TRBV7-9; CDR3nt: TGTGCCAGCAGTCTTACAGCGGGCACTGAAGCTTTCTTT; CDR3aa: CASSLTAGTEAFF